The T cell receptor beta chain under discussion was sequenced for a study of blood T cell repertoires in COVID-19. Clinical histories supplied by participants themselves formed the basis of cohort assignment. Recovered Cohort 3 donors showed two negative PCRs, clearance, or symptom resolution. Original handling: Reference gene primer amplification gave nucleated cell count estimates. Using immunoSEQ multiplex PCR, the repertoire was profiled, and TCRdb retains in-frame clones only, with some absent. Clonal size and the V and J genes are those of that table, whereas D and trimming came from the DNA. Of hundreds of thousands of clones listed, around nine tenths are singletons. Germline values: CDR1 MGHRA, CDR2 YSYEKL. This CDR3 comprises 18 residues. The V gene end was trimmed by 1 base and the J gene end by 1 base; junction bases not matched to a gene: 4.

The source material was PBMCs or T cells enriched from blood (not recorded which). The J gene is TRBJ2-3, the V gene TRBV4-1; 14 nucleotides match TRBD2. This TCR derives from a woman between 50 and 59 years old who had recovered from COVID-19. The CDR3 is CASSQAGGLAGGTDTQYF. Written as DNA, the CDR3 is TGCGCCAGCAGCCAAGCTGGGGGACTAGCGGGAGGCACAGATACGCAGTATTTT.